The sequence of this TCR beta chain was determined in a study of control samples from healthy donors and cancer patients. Assay used: immunoSEQ multiplex PCR; TCRdb lists only in-frame clones, some missing. The data show 60,000 to 75,000 clones, approximately 89% seen once. The CDR3 contains 14 residues. With 3 bases clipped from V and 2 bases from J, the junction kept 1 base outside the gene matches. CDR1 SEHNR and CDR2 FQNEAQ come from the germline V gene (reference sequence). The rearrangement links TRBV7-9 to TRBJ2-5; 9 bases are a match to TRBD1. The sample taken for sequencing was PBMCs. This clonotype was sampled from a woman aged 50 to 60 with head and neck cancer. CDR3 in amino acids: CASSLGTGQETQYF. CDR3 in DNA: TGTGCCAGCAGCTTGGGGACAGGGCAAGAGACCCAGTACTTC.